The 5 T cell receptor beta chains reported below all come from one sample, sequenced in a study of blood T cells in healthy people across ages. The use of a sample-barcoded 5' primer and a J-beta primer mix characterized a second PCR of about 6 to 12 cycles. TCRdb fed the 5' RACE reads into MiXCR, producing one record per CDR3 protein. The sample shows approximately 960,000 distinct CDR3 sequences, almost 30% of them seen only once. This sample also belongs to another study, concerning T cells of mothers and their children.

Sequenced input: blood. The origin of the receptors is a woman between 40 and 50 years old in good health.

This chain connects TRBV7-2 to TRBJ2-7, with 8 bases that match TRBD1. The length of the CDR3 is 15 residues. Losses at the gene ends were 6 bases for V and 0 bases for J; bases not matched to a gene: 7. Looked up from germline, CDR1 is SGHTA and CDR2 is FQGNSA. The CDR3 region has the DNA TGTGCCAGCAGATCCGGGACAGGAAGCTCCTACGAGCAGTACTTC. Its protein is CASRSGTGSSYEQYF.

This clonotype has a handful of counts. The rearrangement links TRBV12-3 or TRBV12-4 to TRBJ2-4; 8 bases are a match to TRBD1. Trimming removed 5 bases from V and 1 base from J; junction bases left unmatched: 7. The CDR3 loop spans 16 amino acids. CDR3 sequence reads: CASSTRTGLAKNIQYF. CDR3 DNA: TGTGCCAGCAGTACCCGGACAGGGTTGGCCAAAAACATTCAGTACTTC.

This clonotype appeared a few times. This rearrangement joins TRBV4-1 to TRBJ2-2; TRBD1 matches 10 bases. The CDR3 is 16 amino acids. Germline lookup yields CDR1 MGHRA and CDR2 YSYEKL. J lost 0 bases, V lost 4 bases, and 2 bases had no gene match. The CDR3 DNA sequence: TGCGCCAGCAGCCTCGACAGGGGGCCGAACACCGGGGAGCTGTTTTTT. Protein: CASSLDRGPNTGELFF.

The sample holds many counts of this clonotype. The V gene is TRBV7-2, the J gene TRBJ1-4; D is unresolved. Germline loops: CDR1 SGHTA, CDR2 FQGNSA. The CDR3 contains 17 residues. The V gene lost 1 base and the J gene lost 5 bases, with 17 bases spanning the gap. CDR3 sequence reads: CASSLVGPGLGNEKLFF. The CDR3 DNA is TGTGCCAGCAGCTTAGTGGGCCCCGGGTTGGGAAATGAAAAACTGTTTTTT.

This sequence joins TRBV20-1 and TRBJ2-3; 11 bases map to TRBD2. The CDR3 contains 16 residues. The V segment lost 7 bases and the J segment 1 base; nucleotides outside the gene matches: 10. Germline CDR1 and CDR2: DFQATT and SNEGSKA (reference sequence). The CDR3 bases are TGCAGTGTTTCTGCTCTAGCGGGGGGCCGCACAGATACGCAGTATTTT. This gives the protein CSVSALAGGRTDTQYF.